The 22 T cell receptor beta chains presented below share a single source sample, sequenced in a study of patients and donors after allogeneic stem cell transplantation. TCRdb passed the RT-PCR reads through MiXCR, listing each CDR3 protein once. The top ten clones hold 6% of a sample with about 960,000 distinct CDR3 sequences, roughly 18% of them seen once. Specimen: blood, either unsorted or a sorted T cell fraction (not recorded which). Receptors originate from a human donor who was either an allogeneic HSCT recipient or a stem cell or donor lymphocyte infusion donor (not recorded which). It is not recorded whose cells these are; they may come from a transplant donor.

The rearrangement joins TRBV5-1 to TRBJ2-1; D is perhaps TRBD2 (6 bases). Looked up from germline, CDR1 is SGHRS and CDR2 is YFSETQ. V was pared by 7 bases and J by 8 bases, with 19 bases between. This CDR3 contains 14 residues. As DNA, the CDR3 is TGCGCCAGCGGACTACTAGCCACCGCCGATGAGCAGTTCTTC. It yields the protein CASGLLATADEQFF.

V and J are TRBV24-1 and TRBJ2-7; no clear D gene. This CDR3 comprises 13 residues. Trimming took off 9 bases at V and 2 bases at J, with 13 bases between the two ends. The germline V gene encodes CDR1 KGHDR and CDR2 SFDVKD. Here the CDR3 reads CATPTGSAYEQYF. The CDR3 region has the DNA TGTGCCACCCCAACCGGTTCTGCCTACGAGCAGTACTTC.

This clonotype was observed a single time. This chain uses TRBV7-3 with TRBJ2-5, with 8 bases matching TRBD1. V shed 2 bases and J 7 bases; nucleotides not matched to a gene: 6. This CDR3 is 14 amino acids long. Germline CDR1 SGHTA, CDR2 FQGTGA. This chain's CDR3 is CASSLEDGTGTQYF. DNA for the CDR3: TGTGCCAGCAGCTTAGAGGATGGGACAGGGACCCAGTACTTC.

The sample holds a few counts of this clonotype. The rearrangement links TRBV12-3 or TRBV12-4 to TRBJ1-2; D may be TRBD1 (5 bases). The CDR3 extends over 16 amino acids. V was cut by 2 bases and J by 8 bases, with 21 bases left in between. The CDR3 bases are TGTGCCAGCAGTTTACGGGGCCCCAGTATTTCCGGGGGCTACACCTTC. This sequence encodes CASSLRGPSISGGYTF.

The gene calls are TRBV3-1 and TRBJ1-1; TRBD1 matches 9 bases. The CDR3 contains 15 residues. The trim removed 6 bases at V and 1 base at J, leaving 6 bases unmatched. Germline V lookup: CDR1 LGHDT, CDR2 YNNKEL (reference sequence). The CDR3 loop reads CASRNEGQGNTEAFF. CDR3 nucleotides: TGTGCCAGCAGGAACGAGGGACAGGGGAACACTGAAGCTTTCTTT.

This chain links TRBV7-2 with TRBJ1-1; no definite D call. The CDR3 length is 15 residues. Germline V gene sequence: CDR1 SGHTA, CDR2 FQGNSA. V gave up 5 bases and J gave up 4 bases, with 17 bases separating them. The CDR3 region has the DNA TGTGCCAGCAGCGAAGAAGTGGTAGGGATCACTGAAGCTTTCTTT. Encoded protein: CASSEEVVGITEAFF.

The chain couples TRBV30 to TRBJ1-5; D is possibly TRBD1 (6 bases). The V end was cut by 3 bases, the J end by 6 bases, with 18 bases between. Germline V lookup: CDR1 GTSNPN, CDR2 SVGIG (reference sequence). This CDR3 comprises 15 residues. The chain's CDR3 is CAWSETGSFAQPQHF. CDR3 DNA: TGTGCCTGGAGCGAAACAGGGTCTTTTGCTCAGCCCCAGCATTTT.

This rearrangement joins TRBV9 to TRBJ1-1; 11 nucleotides agree with TRBD1. The CDR3 spans 15 residues. CDR1 is SGDLS, CDR2 YYNGEE, per germline. V lost 2 bases and J lost 4; bases outside the gene matches: 4. The CDR3 reads CASSVHGTGGTEAFF. Written as DNA, the CDR3 is TGTGCCAGCAGCGTCCACGGGACAGGGGGCACTGAAGCTTTCTTT.

This clonotype has just a few counts. This clone may be a read error of a much larger clone one base away. The V gene is TRBV24-1, the J gene TRBJ1-1; D is uncertain. The V end was cut by 7 bases, the J end by 0 bases, with 2 bases between. CDR1 KGHDR and CDR2 SFDVKD come from the germline V gene. This CDR3 is 11 amino acids long. Here the CDR3 reads CATRVNTEAFF. In nucleotides, the CDR3 is TGTGCCACCAGGGTGAACACTGAAGCTTTCTTT.

This clonotype appeared a few times. The chain joins TRBV10-3 to TRBJ2-3; D assignment may be TRBD1 or TRBD2 (5 bases each). The germline CDR1 and CDR2 sequences are ENHRY and SYGVKD. The CDR3 sequence is 12 residues long. V was trimmed by 7 bases and J by 5 bases, leaving 10 bases between them. The CDR3 here is CAITGAGDTQYF. The CDR3 region has the DNA TGTGCCATCACCGGGGCCGGAGATACGCAGTATTTT.

The table lists this clonotype with a few counts. The chain employs TRBV12-3 or TRBV12-4 and TRBJ1-5; D ambiguous. V shed 7 bases and J shed 0 bases, with 10 bases lying between them. This CDR3 spans 14 amino acids. The CDR3 nucleotides are TGTGCCAGCACGGCACTCTATAGCAATCAGCCCCAGCATTTT. Translated: CASTALYSNQPQHF.

This chain connects TRBV19 to TRBJ2-1; 12 bases fit TRBD2. This CDR3 spans 15 amino acids. V lost 3 bases and J lost 9; bases outside the gene matches: 6. CDR1 LNHDA and CDR2 SQIVND come from the germline V gene (reference sequence). In DNA form, the CDR3 reads TGTGCCAGTAGTATCCTAGCGGGAGGGCCTGGTGAGCAGTTCTTC. Residues: CASSILAGGPGEQFF. Full variable domain (missing parts from reference TRBV19 and TRBJ2-1): DGGITQSPKYLFRKEGQNVTLSCEQNLNHDAMYWYRQDPGQGLRLIYYSQIVNDFQKGDIAEGYSVSREKKESFPLTVTSAQKNPTAFYLCASSILAGGPGEQFFGPGTRLTVL.

This clonotype occurred a few times. V is TRBV6-5 and J is TRBJ2-1; 8 bases map to TRBD1. The J segment lost 9 bases and the V segment lost 3 bases, leaving 10 bases of the junction unmatched. Germline V lookup: CDR1 MNHEY, CDR2 SVGAGI. This CDR3 contains 15 residues. The CDR3 loop reads CASSYQGAENSEQFF. The CDR3 coding sequence is TGTGCCAGCAGTTATCAGGGGGCCGAAAACTCTGAGCAGTTCTTC.

V is TRBV20-1 and J is TRBJ2-3, with a tentative D call TRBD2 (6 bases). This CDR3 comprises 15 residues. Trimming pared 6 bases from V and 0 bases from J, leaving 16 bases between. Germline assignment: CDR1 DFQATT and CDR2 SNEGSKA (reference sequence). The CDR3 loop reads CSALPPSVSTDTQYF. CDR3 DNA: TGCAGTGCGTTGCCTCCTAGCGTCAGCACAGATACGCAGTATTTT.

V usage is TRBV27 and J usage is TRBJ1-4, with D maybe TRBD1 (5 bases). The CDR3 has 14 residues. Germline CDR1 and CDR2: MNHEY and SMNVEV (reference sequence). The V and J ends lost 3 bases and 8 bases respectively, with 13 bases between them. The DNA for the CDR3 is TGTGCCAGCAGTTTCATCCCGGGGCGGGAAAAACTGTTTTTT. It is translated as CASSFIPGREKLFF.

In its sample, this clonotype was seen a few times. The chain joins TRBV20-1 to TRBJ2-3, with a weak D call TRBD2 (5 bases). There are 11 residues in the CDR3. The V gene's germline CDR1 is DFQATT and CDR2 SNEGSKA (reference sequence). V was shortened by 5 bases and J by 6 bases, with 9 bases between the two germline ends. CDR3 bases: TGCAGTGCTTACCCGGGGGATACGCAGTATTTT. This sequence encodes CSAYPGDTQYF.

This clonotype has at least ten counts. Here the CDR3 DNA reads TGTGCCAGCAGCTTTAGACACCCCACAGATACGCAGTATTTT. Amino acid sequence: CASSFRHPTDTQYF. The chain recombines TRBV7-3 with TRBJ2-3, with D uncertain. The CDR3 runs 14 residues. Trimming pared 3 bases from V and 2 bases from J, leaving 9 bases between. Looked up from germline, CDR1 is SGHTA and CDR2 is FQGTGA.

This clonotype was observed a few times. V is TRBV5-5 and J is TRBJ2-3, with 8 bases fitting TRBD1. The CDR3 has 14 amino acids. With V trimmed by 4 bases and J by 4 bases, 5 bases remained unmatched. CDR1 and CDR2 (germline): SGHKS, YYEKEE (reference sequence). CDR3 DNA: TGTGCCAGCAGCCCCCAGACAGGGGCAGATACGCAGTATTTT. The encoded protein is CASSPQTGADTQYF.

This clonotype occurred a few times. This sequence joins TRBV5-1 and TRBJ1-1; D possibly corresponds to TRBD1 (6 bases). CDR1 is SGHRS and CDR2 is YFSETQ in the germline V gene. This CDR3 contains 14 residues. V was pared by 8 bases and J by 1 base, with 15 bases between. Written as DNA, the CDR3 is TGCGCCAGTATAGCCGGGACACGGAACACTGAAGCTTTCTTT. It yields the protein CASIAGTRNTEAFF. Using reference TRBV5-1 and TRBJ1-1 for the parts outside the CDR3, the full variable domain is KAGVTQTPRYLIKTRGQQVTLSCSPISGHRSVSWYQQTPGQGLQFLFEYFSETQRNKGNFPGRFSGRQFSNSRSEMNVSTLELGDSALYLCASIAGTRNTEAFFGQGTRLTVV.

This clonotype was seen a handful of times. V usage is TRBV7-7 and J usage is TRBJ1-5; D gene uncertain. The germline V and J ends were trimmed by 5 bases and 2 bases, with 10 bases remaining between them. CDR1 and CDR2 from the germline V gene are SSHAT and FNYEAQ (reference sequence). This CDR3 spans 14 amino acids. The CDR3 region is CASSATWGNQPQHF. DNA of the CDR3: TGTGCCAGCAGCGCCACGTGGGGCAATCAGCCCCAGCATTTT.

A few counts support this clonotype. The V gene is TRBV29-1, the J gene TRBJ2-7; 8 nucleotides match TRBD2. This CDR3 has 17 residues. Germline V lookup: CDR1 SQVTM, CDR2 ANQGSEA. Unmatched junction bases numbered 17, after V lost 1 base and J lost 6 bases. The CDR3 is CSVEVRRGKSGGREQYF. The CDR3 coding sequence is TGCAGCGTTGAAGTCCGTAGGGGAAAAAGCGGGGGTCGCGAGCAGTACTTC.

This sequence joins TRBV7-9 and TRBJ2-3; no reliable D call. Germline V CDR1 and CDR2: SEHNR, FQNEAQ (reference sequence). The CDR3 runs to 15 residues. Between the trimmed V and J ends, which lost 5 bases and 0 bases, there was a span of 12 bases. The CDR3 reads CASSHRRRSTDTQYF. The CDR3 DNA sequence: TGTGCCAGCAGCCACCGCCGCCGTAGCACAGATACGCAGTATTTT.